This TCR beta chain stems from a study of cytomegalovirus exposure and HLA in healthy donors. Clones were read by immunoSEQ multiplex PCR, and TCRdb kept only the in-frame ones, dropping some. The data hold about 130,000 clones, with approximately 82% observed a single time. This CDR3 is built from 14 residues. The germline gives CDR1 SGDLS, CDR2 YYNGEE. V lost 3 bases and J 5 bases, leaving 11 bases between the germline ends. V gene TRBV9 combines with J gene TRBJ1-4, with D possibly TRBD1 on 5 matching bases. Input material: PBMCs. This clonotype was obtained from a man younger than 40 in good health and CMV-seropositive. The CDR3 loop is CASSGGTENEKLFF. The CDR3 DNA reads TGTGCCAGCAGCGGCGGGACCGAAAATGAAAAACTGTTTTTT.